What follows is one T cell receptor beta chain and its context. This table comes from immunoSEQ multiplex PCR, and its TCRdb copy is limited to in-frame clones, with some not included. In the table there are around 150,000 clones, about 88% of which are singletons. The data originate from a study of cytomegalovirus exposure and HLA in healthy donors. V was cut by 5 bases and J by 8 bases, with 18 bases left in between. Germline CDR1 and CDR2: SEHNR and FQNEAQ (reference sequence). The CDR3 runs 15 residues. The source of this sequence is a young man in good health and CMV-seronegative. The source material was PBMCs. The rearrangement joins TRBV7-9 to TRBJ1-4; D is undetermined. In DNA, the CDR3 is TGTGCCAGCAGCCCCACAGCCAGCGGCGGGGAAAAACTGTTTTTT. Amino acid sequence: CASSPTASGGEKLFF.